These 27 T cell receptor beta chains were sequenced from one sample in a study of Ad26.COV2.S vaccination and SARS-CoV-2 variants. The table came from immunoSEQ multiplex PCR; TCRdb's copy has only in-frame clones and leaves some out. The table lists fewer than 500,000 clones, 90% of them singletons. The treatment: some 19 received Ad26.COV2.S at low or high dose, single or two shots; 5 received placebo; per-sample allocation not given. Sampling happened 63 days after the first vaccine or placebo injection. The sequenced sample was peripheral blood, obtained in a trial of Ad26.COV2.S vaccine versus placebo. The receptors here all came from a person between 18 and 60 years old who received the Ad26.COV2.S COVID-19 vaccine or a placebo.

The chain joins TRBV18 to TRBJ1-1, with 9 bases that match TRBD1. The V segment lost 2 bases and the J segment 4 bases; nucleotides outside the gene matches: 8. The CDR3 totals 16 residues. Germline CDR1 and CDR2: KGHSH and LQKENI. CDR3 in DNA: TGTGCCAGCTCACCATATATCGAGGACAGGGGCACTGAAGCTTTCTTT. It encodes CASSPYIEDRGTEAFF.

This chain connects TRBV29-1 to TRBJ2-5; 7 nucleotides line up with TRBD2. Germline-derived CDR1 and CDR2 are SQVTM and ANQGSEA. With V trimmed by 5 bases and J by 1 base, 7 bases remained unmatched. The CDR3 contains 14 residues. The CDR3 DNA is TGCAGCGTTCTTGGGCTAGCGGCCCAAGAGACCCAGTACTTC. It translates to CSVLGLAAQETQYF.

The V gene is TRBV7-3, the J gene TRBJ2-3; 14 bases are shared with TRBD2. This CDR3 has 16 residues. Unmatched junction bases numbered 4, after V lost 5 bases and J lost 3 bases. Germline V CDR1 and CDR2: SGHTA, FQGTGA. CDR3 DNA: TGTGCCAGCAGCCACGGGACTAGCGGGAGTACAGATACGCAGTATTTT. This translates into CASSHGTSGSTDTQYF. Full variable domain (rest looked up from reference TRBV7-3 and TRBJ2-3): GAGVSQTPSNKVTEKGKYVELRCDPISGHTALYWYRQSLGQGPEFLIYFQGTGAADDSGLPNDRFFAVRPEGSVSTLKIQRTERGDSAVYLCASSHGTSGSTDTQYFGPGTRLTVL.

The chain couples TRBV7-6 to TRBJ1-5, with a weak D call TRBD1 (5 bases). V was cut by 5 bases and J by 1 base, with 12 bases left in between. This CDR3 has 15 amino acids. Germline-derived CDR1 and CDR2 are SGHVS and FNYEAQ. CDR3 protein: CASSDGGGSNQPQHF. In DNA, the CDR3 is TGTGCCAGCAGCGATGGGGGAGGGAGCAATCAGCCCCAGCATTTT.

The chain has TRBV25-1 and TRBJ2-2; no clear D. Trimming removed 0 bases from V and 6 bases from J, with 5 bases in between. The CDR3 is 13 amino acids. The germline gives CDR1 MGHDK, CDR2 SYGVNS. The CDR3 here is CASSEYAAGELFF. The CDR3 DNA sequence: TGTGCCAGCAGTGAATATGCCGCCGGGGAGCTGTTTTTT.

The J gene is TRBJ1-4, the V gene TRBV13; TRBD1 might be the D (5 bases). The CDR3 length is 15 residues. In germline, CDR1 is PRHDT, CDR2 FYEKMQ (reference sequence). V dropped 2 bases and J dropped 8 bases, with 15 bases sitting between them. CDR3 nucleotide sequence: TGTGCCAGCAGCTTACCGGGACTGCCCAGGGAAAAACTGTTTTTT. Translating it yields CASSLPGLPREKLFF.

V is TRBV28 and J is TRBJ2-7; 11 nucleotides match TRBD2. The V and J ends lost 3 bases and 2 bases, in that order; junction bases with no gene match: 3. This CDR3 is 15 amino acids long. Germline CDR1 and CDR2: MDHEN and SYDVKM. The CDR3 DNA follows: TGTGCCAGCAGTTTCTTGACTAGCGGGACCTACGAGCAGTACTTC. It yields the protein CASSFLTSGTYEQYF.

As for this clone: One end of the junction fails to match germline, which may point to a read error. CDR3 in DNA: TGTGCCAGCAGCCTCGGTCGGGCAACATACGGGAGGGCCTATAATGAGCAGTTCTTC. This translates into CASSLGRATYGRAYNEQFF. The rearrangement joins TRBV5-5 to TRBJ2-1, with TRBD2 identical over 8 bases. CDR3 size: 19 residues. Germline V gene data show CDR1 as SGHKS and CDR2 as YYEKEE (reference sequence).

The chain uses TRBV14 and TRBJ2-1; 15 positions agree with TRBD2. This CDR3 spans 17 amino acids. The germline gives CDR1 SGHDN, CDR2 FVKESK. V lost 2 bases, J lost 7 bases, and 6 bases stayed unmatched. The DNA of the CDR3 is TGTGCCAGCAGCCAATCCGGACTAGCGGGAGGGCCAAATGAGCAGTTCTTC. Translated, it gives CASSQSGLAGGPNEQFF.

The rearrangement uses TRBV7-2 and TRBJ2-7, with 11 bases aligning to TRBD2. V gave up 7 bases and J gave up 1 base; unmatched junction bases: 6. Germline CDR1 and CDR2: SGHTA and FQGNSA. There are 15 residues in the CDR3. CDR3 nucleotides: TGTGCCAGCACTCCGGGACTAGCGGAATCCTACGAGCAGTACTTC. Protein sequence: CASTPGLAESYEQYF.

J is TRBJ1-2 and V is TRBV7-2, with unresolved D. The germline gives CDR1 SGHTA, CDR2 FQGNSA. This CDR3 spans 14 amino acids. The V end was cut by 7 bases, the J end by 3 bases, with 15 bases between. The chain's CDR3 is CASTVDKNDYGYTF. The CDR3 coding sequence is TGTGCCAGCACCGTAGACAAGAACGACTATGGCTACACCTTC.

Only one count was recorded for this clone. The V gene is TRBV28, the J gene TRBJ1-2, with D maybe TRBD1 (5 bases). The germline V and J ends were trimmed by 5 bases and 4 bases, with 8 bases remaining between them. Germline assignment: CDR1 MDHEN and CDR2 SYDVKM. The CDR3 loop spans 12 amino acids. The CDR3 here is CASSGGGYGYTF. CDR3 nucleotide sequence: TGTGCCAGCAGTGGGGGGGGCTATGGCTACACCTTC.

This chain uses TRBV11-2 with TRBJ1-1, with 11 nucleotides matching TRBD1. CDR1 is SGHAT, CDR2 FQNNGV, per germline. The J segment lost 5 bases and the V segment lost 5 bases, leaving 7 bases of the junction unmatched. The length of the CDR3 is 15 residues. In DNA, the CDR3 is TGTGCCAGCAGCCGCACCGGGACAGGGGGGACTGAAGCTTTCTTT. It translates to CASSRTGTGGTEAFF.

The CDR3 spells CASSPGTSGRGETQYF. The CDR3 nucleotides read TGTGCCAGCAGCCCAGGGACTAGCGGGAGAGGGGAGACCCAGTACTTC. This chain connects TRBV11-2 to TRBJ2-5; 14 nucleotides match TRBD2. This CDR3 is 16 amino acids long. With 5 bases clipped from V and 5 bases from J, the junction kept 7 bases outside the gene matches. Germline loops: CDR1 SGHAT, CDR2 FQNNGV. Supplemented by reference TRBV11-2 and TRBJ2-5, the full variable domain reads EAGVAQSPRYKIIEKRQSVAFWCNPISGHATLYWYQQILGQGPKLLIQFQNNGVVDDSQLPKDRFSAERLKGVDSTLKIQPAKLEDSAVYLCASSPGTSGRGETQYFGPGTRLLVL.

J is TRBJ2-7 and V is TRBV9; 7 nucleotides match TRBD2. V was pared by 0 bases and J by 1 base, with 4 bases of the junction left unmatched. The CDR3 sequence is 15 residues long. CDR1 is SGDLS and CDR2 is YYNGEE in the germline V gene. CDR3 sequence reads: CASSVEASGSYEQYF. DNA for the CDR3: TGTGCCAGCAGCGTAGAGGCTAGCGGATCCTACGAGCAGTACTTC.

This rearrangement joins TRBV25-1 to TRBJ1-6, with 7 bases identical to TRBD1. Germline CDR1 MGHDK, CDR2 SYGVNS. The CDR3 is 15 amino acids. After removal of 2 bases from V and 9 bases from J, the junction contained 7 bases not matched to a gene. Here the CDR3 DNA reads TGTGCCAGCAGTGAAATCGACAGGGAAGGTTCACCCCTCCACTTT. It specifies CASSEIDREGSPLHF.

V usage is TRBV5-6 and J usage is TRBJ2-1; 8 bases align to TRBD2. Per the germline V gene, CDR1 is SGHDT and CDR2 is YYEEEE. This CDR3 has 16 amino acids. V lost 4 bases to trimming and J lost 5 bases; unmatched junction nucleotides: 11. The CDR3 reads CASSRGGTRFHNEQFF. For the CDR3, the DNA is TGTGCCAGCAGCAGAGGGGGGACTAGATTTCACAATGAGCAGTTCTTC. The full variable domain, its missing parts supplied by reference TRBV5-6 and TRBJ2-1, is DAGVTQSPTHLIKTRGQQVTLRCSPKSGHDTVSWYQQALGQGPQFIFQYYEEEERQRGNFPDRFSGHQFPNYSSELNVNALLLGDSALYLCASSRGGTRFHNEQFFGPGTRLTVL.

This clone has only one observation. The gene calls are TRBV7-9 and TRBJ2-1; TRBD2 aligns across 8 bases. V was clipped by 4 bases and J by 1 base; unmatched bases: 9. The CDR3 has 17 residues. Germline CDR1 and CDR2: SEHNR and FQNEAQ (reference sequence). The CDR3 DNA follows: TGTGCCAGCAGCTCCTCGCGCCTAGCGGGTTCCTACAATGAGCAGTTCTTC. Translating it yields CASSSSRLAGSYNEQFF.

The chain couples TRBV9 to TRBJ1-5; the D gene is possibly TRBD1 (5 bases). Trimming stripped 4 bases from V and 3 bases from J, with 11 bases between. The CDR3 is 14 residues long. CDR1 is SGDLS, CDR2 YYNGEE, per germline. CDR3 sequence: CASSWRGDNQPQHF. In nucleotides, the CDR3 is TGTGCCAGCAGCTGGAGGGGAGACAATCAGCCCCAGCATTTT. Complete variable domain (other parts from reference TRBV9 and TRBJ1-5): DSGVTQTPKHLITATGQRVTLRCSPRSGDLSVYWYQQSLDQGLQFLIQYYNGEERAKGNILERFSAQQFPDLHSELNLSSLELGDSALYFCASSWRGDNQPQHFGDGTRLSIL.

This CDR3 reads CASSQQGQVTSLYEQYF. The CDR3 nucleotides are TGCGCCAGCAGTCAACAAGGACAGGTCACCTCTCTTTACGAGCAGTACTTC. The genes are TRBV23-1 and TRBJ2-7; 7 nucleotides agree with TRBD1. TRBV23-1 is given ORF status, its function remaining uncertain. V lost 2 bases, J lost 4 bases, and 14 bases stayed unmatched. The CDR3 is 17 amino acids.

The genes are TRBV5-1 and TRBJ1-1; 9 nucleotides match TRBD1. Germline trimming cut 3 bases from V and 1 base from J; bases unmatched to any gene: 7. CDR1 is SGHRS, CDR2 YFSETQ, per germline. The CDR3 covers 16 residues. CDR3 sequence (DNA): TGCGCCAGCAGCTCGGGGACAGGGTTCGGGAACACTGAAGCTTTCTTT. It codes for CASSSGTGFGNTEAFF.

This chain uses TRBV27 with TRBJ2-2, with 8 positions matching TRBD1. V gave up 2 bases and J gave up 2 bases; unmatched junction bases: 7. Germline V gene data show CDR1 as MNHEY and CDR2 as SMNVEV (reference sequence). The CDR3 has 17 amino acids. The CDR3 region is CASSLHRGTVNTGELFF. Here the CDR3 DNA reads TGTGCCAGCAGTTTACACAGGGGGACCGTAAACACCGGGGAGCTGTTTTTT.

This clone was seen a few times. The chain employs TRBV6-5 and TRBJ2-7; no clear D. The germline gives CDR1 MNHEY, CDR2 SVGAGI. CDR3 length: 13 residues. Trimming shortened V by 3 bases and J by 4 bases, and 10 bases separated the two germline ends. The CDR3 is CASSYTEGYEQYF. In DNA, the CDR3 is TGTGCCAGCAGTTATACCGAAGGGTACGAGCAGTACTTC.

The V gene is TRBV7-6, the J gene TRBJ2-3; the D is unclear. From germline, CDR1 is SGHVS and CDR2 FNYEAQ. The CDR3 has 13 residues. Trimming stripped 1 base from V and 1 base from J, with 3 bases between. CDR3 coding DNA: TGTGCCAGCAGCTTAGACCGCACAGATACGCAGTATTTT. It translates to CASSLDRTDTQYF.

This clone is a singleton in its sample. The rearrangement uses TRBV19 and TRBJ1-4; D gene ambiguous. The CDR3 is made up of 15 amino acids. Germline-derived CDR1 and CDR2 are LNHDA and SQIVND (reference sequence). The ends were cut back, 3 bases at V and 5 bases at J, with 13 bases in the middle. CDR3 DNA: TGTGCCAGTAGTATGAGTCGGGGTGCAAATGAAAAACTGTTTTTT. Translated, it gives CASSMSRGANEKLFF.

The gene calls are TRBV5-1 and TRBJ2-1; D is possibly TRBD1 (6 bases). Trimming shortened V by 1 base and J by 7 bases, and 15 bases separated the two germline ends. CDR3 size: 15 residues. CDR1 and CDR2 from the germline V gene are SGHRS and YFSETQ. CDR3: CASSLIGQHGNEQFF. The CDR3 nucleotides read TGCGCCAGCAGCTTGATCGGACAGCATGGGAATGAGCAGTTCTTC.

The chain is built from TRBV4-3 and TRBJ2-1; TRBD2 matches at 12 bases. In germline, CDR1 is LGHNA, CDR2 YSLEER. The length of the CDR3 is 18 residues. Trimming took 0 bases from V and 2 from J; bases not matched to a gene: 5. CDR3 nucleotide sequence: TGCGCCAGCAGCCAAGATACGACTAGCGGGGGAGCCTACAATGAGCAGTTCTTC. Encoded protein: CASSQDTTSGGAYNEQFF.